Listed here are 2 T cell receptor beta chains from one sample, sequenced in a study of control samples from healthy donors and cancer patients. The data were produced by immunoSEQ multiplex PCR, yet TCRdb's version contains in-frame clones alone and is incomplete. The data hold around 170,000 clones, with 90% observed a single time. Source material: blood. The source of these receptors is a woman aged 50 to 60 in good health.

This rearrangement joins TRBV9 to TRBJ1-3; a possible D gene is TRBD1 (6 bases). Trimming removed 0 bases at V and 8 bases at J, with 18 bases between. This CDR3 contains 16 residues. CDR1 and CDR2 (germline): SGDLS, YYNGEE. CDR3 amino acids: CASSVDSQGIRDTIYF. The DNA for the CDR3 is TGTGCCAGCAGCGTAGACTCACAGGGTATTCGGGACACCATATATTTT.

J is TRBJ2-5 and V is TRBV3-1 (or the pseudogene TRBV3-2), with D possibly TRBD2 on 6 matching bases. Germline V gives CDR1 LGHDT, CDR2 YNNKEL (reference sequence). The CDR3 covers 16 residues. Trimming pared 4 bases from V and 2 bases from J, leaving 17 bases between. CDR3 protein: CASSPDYGTVQETQYF. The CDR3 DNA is TGTGCCAGCAGCCCAGATTACGGGACTGTACAAGAGACCCAGTACTTC.